This paragraph reports one T cell receptor (beta chain). PCR primers comprised 60 Vbeta and 13 Jbeta primers. Assay: immunoSEQ multiplex PCR; the TCRdb copy retains only in-frame clones and omits some. This table holds fewer than 45,000 clones. The source of the sample is a study of cytomegalovirus exposure and HLA in healthy donors. V dropped 0 bases and J dropped 8 bases, with 13 bases sitting between them. CDR3 length: 13 amino acids. CDR1 is GTSNPN and CDR2 is SVGIG in the germline V gene (reference sequence). The receptor was derived from a man aged 35-49 years in good health and CMV-seropositive. Sample: PBMCs. The chain joins TRBV30 to TRBJ1-2; tentative D call: TRBD1 (5 bases). The CDR3 loop reads CAWSVPPTDGYTF. CDR3 DNA: TGTGCCTGGAGTGTACCCCCGACAGACGGCTACACCTTC.